Included here is one T cell receptor (beta chain) sequence, with context. Its antigen is currently unknown. The sample belongs to a study of glioma-infiltrating T cells. TCR alpha and beta CDR3 regions were amplified from RNA using iRepertoire nested multiplex PCR. TCRdb passed the multiplex PCR reads through MiXCR, listing each CDR3 protein once. This repertoire shows fewer than 500,000 distinct CDR3 sequences, around 38% found once; its top ten account for around 13%. The study's findings and limits: Only very few CDR3 sequences appeared in both tissue and blood.

J lost 8 bases, V lost 8 bases, and 13 bases had no gene match. The CDR3 contains 15 residues. CDR1 is LNHDA and CDR2 is SQIVND in the germline V gene (reference sequence). Source material: glioma tissue, nonneoplastic brain tissue, or PBMCs (not recorded which). This receptor was taken from a human donor with low-grade glioma or glioblastoma, undergoing nonglioma brain surgery, or in good health (not recorded which). The chain is built from TRBV19 and TRBJ1-4; 8 bases map to TRBD1. CDR3 nucleotide sequence: TGTGCCAGTTGCTCAAAGGGACAGGCCAGCGAAAAACTGTTTTTT. Residues: CASCSKGQASEKLFF. The entire variable domain, with the rest obtained from reference TRBV19 and TRBJ1-4, is as follows: DGGITQSPKYLFRKEGQNVTLSCEQNLNHDAMYWYRQDPGQGLRLIYYSQIVNDFQKGDIAEGYSVSREKKESFPLTVTSAQKNPTAFYLCASCSKGQASEKLFFGSGTQLSVL.